The present TCR beta chain was sequenced within a study of cytomegalovirus exposure and HLA in healthy donors. The ends were cut back, 0 bases at V and 3 bases at J, with 10 bases in the middle. Germline V gives CDR1 MRHNA, CDR2 SNTAGT. The length of the CDR3 is 15 residues. Primers for the PCR totalled 60 Vbeta and 13 Jbeta. Clones were read by immunoSEQ multiplex PCR, and TCRdb kept only the in-frame ones, dropping some. The data show tens of thousands of clones, approximately 82% seen once. The sequencing sample was made of PBMCs. This receptor was taken from a man aged 18 to 29 in good health and CMV-seronegative. V is TRBV6-4 and J is TRBJ2-3; maybe TRBD2 (6 bases). CDR3 sequence: CASSDSTLATDTQYF. In DNA form, the CDR3 reads TGTGCCAGCAGTGACTCGACACTAGCAACAGATACGCAGTATTTT.